What follows are 7 T cell receptor beta chains derived from one specimen sequenced in a study of blood T cell repertoires in COVID-19. Produced via immunoSEQ multiplex PCR; TCRdb's table is partial and in-frame only. In the table there are 180,000 or so clones, roughly 82% of which are singletons. Material for sequencing was peripheral blood. The receptor set was obtained from a woman in her 70s with acute or convalescent COVID-19.

The V and J genes are TRBV6-1 and TRBJ1-5; possibly TRBD1 for D (6 bases). CDR3 length: 17 amino acids. Germline V gene sequence: CDR1 MNHNS, CDR2 SASEGT. V gave up 6 bases and J gave up 0 bases, with 18 bases separating them. CDR3 in DNA: TGTGCCAGCAGCGAAACAGGGACCGACTATAGCAATCAGCCCCAGCATTTT. Translation gives CASSETGTDYSNQPQHF.

The rearrangement links TRBV5-1 to TRBJ2-3; 10 nucleotides line up with TRBD1. CDR1 and CDR2 from the germline V gene are SGHRS and YFSETQ. The CDR3 has 14 amino acids. V shed 7 bases and J 0 bases; nucleotides not matched to a gene: 2. In nucleotides, the CDR3 is TGCGCCAGCGGGACAGGGGCGAGCACAGATACGCAGTATTTT. This encodes CASGTGASTDTQYF. Full variable domain (outside the CDR3, taken from reference TRBV5-1 and TRBJ2-3): KAGVTQTPRYLIKTRGQQVTLSCSPISGHRSVSWYQQTPGQGLQFLFEYFSETQRNKGNFPGRFSGRQFSNSRSEMNVSTLELGDSALYLCASGTGASTDTQYFGPGTRLTVL.

This clone was recorded only once. The genes are TRBV30 and TRBJ1-1; a possible D gene is TRBD1 (5 bases). Germline assignment: CDR1 GTSNPN and CDR2 SVGIG (reference sequence). V lost 5 bases and J lost 0, with 13 bases in between. The CDR3 consists of 14 residues. The CDR3 here is CAWGQGAVNTEAFF. CDR3 bases: TGTGCCTGGGGGCAGGGCGCGGTGAACACTGAAGCTTTCTTT.

CDR3 in DNA: TGTGCCAGCAGCTTGTCGGTTAGGACAGGGGTAACGGAAGCTTTCTTT. Its protein is CASSLSVRTGVTEAFF. The chain is built from TRBV7-2 and TRBJ1-1, with 9 bases matching TRBD1. The CDR3 consists of 16 residues. From germline, CDR1 is SGHTA and CDR2 FQGNSA. Trimming at V came to 3 bases and at J to 8 bases, leaving 13 bases not matched to a gene.

In its sample, this clone was seen a few times. The CDR3 nucleotides are TGTGCCAGTGAGGGGGTTACTGAAGCTTTCTTT. This translates into CASEGVTEAFF. This rearrangement joins TRBV28 to TRBJ1-1; TRBD1 might be the D (6 bases). This CDR3 is built from 11 residues. Germline CDR1 is MDHEN and CDR2 is SYDVKM. Trimming cost V 9 bases and J 5 bases, with 10 bases left between them.

The V gene is TRBV12-3 or TRBV12-4, the J gene TRBJ2-5; D is possibly TRBD1 (5 bases). Between the trimmed V and J ends, which lost 2 bases and 5 bases, there was a span of 9 bases. The CDR3 covers 13 residues. CDR3 sequence reads: CASSLRGGETQYF. In DNA, the CDR3 is TGTGCCAGCAGTTTAAGGGGTGGGGAGACCCAGTACTTC.

This clone was detected once. The chain combines TRBV7-9 with TRBJ2-2; 9 bases line up with TRBD1. The CDR3 is 14 residues long. Germline loops: CDR1 SEHNR, CDR2 FQNEAQ (reference sequence). The J segment lost 4 bases and the V segment lost 6 bases, leaving 3 bases of the junction unmatched. The CDR3 here is CASRPDRGTGELFF. CDR3 coding DNA: TGTGCCAGCAGGCCGGACAGGGGCACCGGGGAGCTGTTTTTT.